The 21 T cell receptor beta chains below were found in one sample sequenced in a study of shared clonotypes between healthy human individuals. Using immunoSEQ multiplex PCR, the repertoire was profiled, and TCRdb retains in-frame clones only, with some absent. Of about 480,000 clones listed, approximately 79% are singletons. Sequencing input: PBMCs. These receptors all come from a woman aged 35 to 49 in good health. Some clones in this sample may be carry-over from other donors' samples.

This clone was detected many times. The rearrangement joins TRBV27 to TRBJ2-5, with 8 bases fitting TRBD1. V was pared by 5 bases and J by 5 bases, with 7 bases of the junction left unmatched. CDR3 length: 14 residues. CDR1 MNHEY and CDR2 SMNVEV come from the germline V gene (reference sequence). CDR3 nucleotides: TGTGCCAGCAGTAGGGACAGGTTAGCGGAGACCCAGTACTTC. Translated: CASSRDRLAETQYF.

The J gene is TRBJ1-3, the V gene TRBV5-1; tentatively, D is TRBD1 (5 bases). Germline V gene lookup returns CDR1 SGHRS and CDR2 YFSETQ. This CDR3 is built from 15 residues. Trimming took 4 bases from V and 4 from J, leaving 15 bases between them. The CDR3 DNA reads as TGCGCCAGCAGCCCAGCGCTGACAGACGGAAACACCATATATTTT. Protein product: CASSPALTDGNTIYF.

The CDR3 spells CAWSVHGYTEAFF. The CDR3 region has the DNA TGTGCCTGGAGTGTACACGGGTACACTGAAGCTTTCTTT. This chain links TRBV30 with TRBJ1-1; the D is unclear. This CDR3 region has 13 residues. Germline loops: CDR1 GTSNPN, CDR2 SVGIG (reference sequence). Trimming shortened V by 0 bases and J by 3 bases, and 8 bases separated the two germline ends.

CDR3 sequence: CASSPKKGVNEQYF. CDR3 DNA sequence: TGTGCCAGCAGTCCGAAGAAAGGGGTGAACGAGCAGTACTTC. V and J are TRBV27 and TRBJ2-7, with D perhaps matching TRBD1 (5 bases). This CDR3 region has 14 residues. V lost 5 bases, J lost 5 bases, and 16 bases lay in between. Germline loops: CDR1 MNHEY, CDR2 SMNVEV (reference sequence).

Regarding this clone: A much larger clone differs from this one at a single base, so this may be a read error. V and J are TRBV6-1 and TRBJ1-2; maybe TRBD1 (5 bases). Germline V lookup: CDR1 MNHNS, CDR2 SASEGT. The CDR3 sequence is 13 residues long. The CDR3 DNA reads TGCGCCAGCAGTGAGTCGGGGGACTATGGCTACACCTTC. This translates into CASSESGDYGYTF.

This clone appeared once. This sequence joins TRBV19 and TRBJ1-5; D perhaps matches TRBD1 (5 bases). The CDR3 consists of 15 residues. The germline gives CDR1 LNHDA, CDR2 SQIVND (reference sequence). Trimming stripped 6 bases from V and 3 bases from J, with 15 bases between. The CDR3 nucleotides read TGTGCCAGTAGCCCATTCGGGGACTACAATCAGCCCCAGCATTTT. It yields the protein CASSPFGDYNQPQHF.

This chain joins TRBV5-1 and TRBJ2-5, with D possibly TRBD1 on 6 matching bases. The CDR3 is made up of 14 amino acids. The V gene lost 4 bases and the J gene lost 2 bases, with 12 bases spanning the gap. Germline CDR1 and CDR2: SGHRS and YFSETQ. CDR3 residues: CASSLGAIQETQYF. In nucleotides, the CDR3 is TGCGCCAGCAGCCTGGGGGCGATACAAGAGACCCAGTACTTC.

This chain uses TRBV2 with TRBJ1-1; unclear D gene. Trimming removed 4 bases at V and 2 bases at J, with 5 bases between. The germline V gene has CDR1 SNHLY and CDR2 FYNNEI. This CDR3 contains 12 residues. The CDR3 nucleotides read TGTGCCAGCAGTGTGTCAAACACTGAAGCTTTCTTT. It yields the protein CASSVSNTEAFF.

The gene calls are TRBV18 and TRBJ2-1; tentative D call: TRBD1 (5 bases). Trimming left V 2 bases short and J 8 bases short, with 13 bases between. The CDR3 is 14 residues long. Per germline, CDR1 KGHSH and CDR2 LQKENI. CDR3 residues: CASSPSQGVDEQFF. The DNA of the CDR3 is TGTGCCAGCTCACCAAGCCAGGGTGTCGATGAGCAGTTCTTC.

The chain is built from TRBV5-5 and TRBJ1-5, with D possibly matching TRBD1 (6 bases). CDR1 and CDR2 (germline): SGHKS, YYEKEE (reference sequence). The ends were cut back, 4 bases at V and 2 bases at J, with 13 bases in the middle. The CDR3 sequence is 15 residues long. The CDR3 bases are TGTGCCAGCAGCCACGGGGGGCGAGGCAATCAGCCCCAGCATTTT. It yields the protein CASSHGGRGNQPQHF.

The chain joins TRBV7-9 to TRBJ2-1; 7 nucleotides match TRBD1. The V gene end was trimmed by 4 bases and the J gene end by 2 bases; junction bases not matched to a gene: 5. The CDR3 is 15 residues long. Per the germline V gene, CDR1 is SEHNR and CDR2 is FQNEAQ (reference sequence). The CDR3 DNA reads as TGTGCCAGCAGCTATACCGGGACAGCCTACAATGAGCAGTTCTTC. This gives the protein CASSYTGTAYNEQFF. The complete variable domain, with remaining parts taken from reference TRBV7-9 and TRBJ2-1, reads DTGVSQNPRHKITKRGQNVTFRCDPISEHNRLYWYRQTLGQGPEFLTYFQNEAQLEKSRLLSDRFSAERPKGSFSTLEIQRTEQGDSAMYLCASSYTGTAYNEQFFGPGTRLTVL.

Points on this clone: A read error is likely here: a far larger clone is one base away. DNA for the CDR3: TGTGCCAGCTCACCCTTCAGGGGAATTGAAGCTTTCTTT. Protein: CASSPFRGIEAFF. The gene calls are TRBV18 and TRBJ1-1; weak D call: TRBD1 (6 bases). V lost 3 bases and J lost 7, with 12 bases in between. There are 13 residues in the CDR3. In germline, CDR1 is KGHSH, CDR2 LQKENI.

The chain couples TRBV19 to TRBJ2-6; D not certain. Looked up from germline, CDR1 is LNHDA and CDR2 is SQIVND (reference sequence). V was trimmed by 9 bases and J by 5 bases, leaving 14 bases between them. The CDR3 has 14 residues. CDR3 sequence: CASRLSNRANVLTF. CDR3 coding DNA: TGTGCCAGCCGCCTAAGTAATAGGGCCAACGTCCTGACTTTC.

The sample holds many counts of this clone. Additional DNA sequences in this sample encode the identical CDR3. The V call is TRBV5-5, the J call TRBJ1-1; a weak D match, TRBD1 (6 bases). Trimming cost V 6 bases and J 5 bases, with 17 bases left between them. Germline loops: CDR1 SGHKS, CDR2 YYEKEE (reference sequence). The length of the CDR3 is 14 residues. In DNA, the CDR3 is TGTGCCAGCATCCCGGAGCCAGGGGCGACTGAAGCTTTCTTT. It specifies CASIPEPGATEAFF.

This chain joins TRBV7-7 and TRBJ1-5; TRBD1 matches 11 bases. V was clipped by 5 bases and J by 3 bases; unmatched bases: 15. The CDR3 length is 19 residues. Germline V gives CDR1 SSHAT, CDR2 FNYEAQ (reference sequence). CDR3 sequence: CASSPRTGGDGAYNQPQHF. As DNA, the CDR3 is TGTGCCAGCAGCCCACGGACAGGGGGCGATGGTGCCTACAATCAGCCCCAGCATTTT.

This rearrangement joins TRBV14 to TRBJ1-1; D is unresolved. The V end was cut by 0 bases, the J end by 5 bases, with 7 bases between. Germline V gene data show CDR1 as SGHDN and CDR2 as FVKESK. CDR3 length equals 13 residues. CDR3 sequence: CASSQDFQTEAFF. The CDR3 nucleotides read TGTGCCAGCAGCCAAGATTTCCAGACTGAAGCTTTCTTT.

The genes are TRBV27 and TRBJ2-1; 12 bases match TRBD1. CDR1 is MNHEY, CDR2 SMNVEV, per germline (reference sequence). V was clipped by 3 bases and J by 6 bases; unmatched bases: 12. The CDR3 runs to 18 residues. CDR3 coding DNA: TGTGCCAGCAGTTTTCCCGGGACAGGGGGCATTAGGGGCAATGAGCAGTTCTTC. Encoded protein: CASSFPGTGGIRGNEQFF.

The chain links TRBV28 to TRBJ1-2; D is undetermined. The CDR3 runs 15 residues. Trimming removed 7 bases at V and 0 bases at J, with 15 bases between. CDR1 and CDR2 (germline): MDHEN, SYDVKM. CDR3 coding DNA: TGTGCCAGCACCTACCCCGGGCACTCTAACTATGGCTACACCTTC. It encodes CASTYPGHSNYGYTF.

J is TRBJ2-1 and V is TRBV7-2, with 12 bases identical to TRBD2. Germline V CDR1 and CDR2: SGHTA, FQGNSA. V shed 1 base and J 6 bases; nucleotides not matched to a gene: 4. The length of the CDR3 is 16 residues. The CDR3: CASSLELAGGFNEQFF. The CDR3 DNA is TGTGCCAGCAGCTTAGAACTAGCGGGAGGATTCAATGAGCAGTTCTTC.

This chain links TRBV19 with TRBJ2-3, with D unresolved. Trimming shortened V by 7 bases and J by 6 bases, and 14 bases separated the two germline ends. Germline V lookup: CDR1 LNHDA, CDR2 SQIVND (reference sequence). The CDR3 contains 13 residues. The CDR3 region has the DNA TGTGCCAGTACCATGGGCCTTATGGATACGCAGTATTTT. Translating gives CASTMGLMDTQYF.

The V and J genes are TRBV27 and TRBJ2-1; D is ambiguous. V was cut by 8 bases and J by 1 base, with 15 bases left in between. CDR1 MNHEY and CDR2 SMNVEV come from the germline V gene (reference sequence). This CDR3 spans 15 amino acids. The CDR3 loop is CASGNPPASYNEQFF. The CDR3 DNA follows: TGTGCCAGCGGAAACCCTCCGGCGTCCTACAATGAGCAGTTCTTC.